This note documents a single T cell receptor (beta chain) sequence. These data are taken from a study of PD-L1 blockade in urothelial cancer. Time point denoted: peripheral blood 6 weeks after treatment start. The CDR3 has 15 amino acids. The ends lost 4 bases at V and 4 bases at J; junction bases unmatched: 9. From germline, CDR1 is MNHEY and CDR2 SMNVEV (reference sequence). TCRdb keeps only in-frame clones here, not all; method: immunoSEQ multiplex PCR. The sample has around 66,000 clones, roughly 90% seen once. The material sequenced was PBMCs, taken around atezolizumab (anti-PD-L1) treatment. The rearrangement uses TRBV27 and TRBJ1-1; 7 positions match TRBD1. This sequence originates from a man in his sixties with urothelial cancer. The CDR3 nucleotides read TGTGCCAGCAGTTCTCAGAGGGGGCGCGGCACTGAAGCTTTCTTT. Protein product: CASSSQRGRGTEAFF.